The 32 T cell receptor beta chains listed next were all sequenced from one sample in a study of Ad26.COV2.S vaccination and SARS-CoV-2 variants. Treatment meaning: around 19 received Ad26.COV2.S at low or high dose, single or two shots; several received placebo; per-sample allocation not given. It was on day 63 after the first vaccine or placebo injection that samples were taken. TCRdb keeps only in-frame clones here, not all; method: immunoSEQ multiplex PCR. The table records 200,000 to 300,000 clones, roughly 90% of them present only once. The source was peripheral blood, collected in a trial of Ad26.COV2.S vaccine versus placebo. These receptors were obtained from a person aged 18-65 years who received the Ad26.COV2.S COVID-19 vaccine or a placebo.

This sequence joins TRBV29-1 and TRBJ2-7; the D gene is possibly TRBD2 (7 bases). V lost 4 bases to trimming and J lost 5 bases, with 12 bases between them. Looked up from germline, CDR1 is SQVTM and CDR2 is ANQGSEA. CDR3 length: 12 amino acids. CDR3 bases: TGCAGCGTTGGGCGGGGGCCCCACGAGCAGTACTTC. As protein: CSVGRGPHEQYF.

The chain links TRBV7-9 to TRBJ2-5; D gene unclear. This CDR3 comprises 13 residues. Germline lookup yields CDR1 SEHNR and CDR2 FQNEAQ (reference sequence). The V end was cut by 2 bases, the J end by 4 bases, with 8 bases between. CDR3 DNA: TGTGCCAGCAGCTTATCGGGCAGAGAGACCCAGTACTTC. As protein: CASSLSGRETQYF.

The chain has TRBV9 and TRBJ2-1; 10 bases are shared with TRBD2. The ends lost 1 base at V and 3 bases at J; junction bases unmatched: 4. The CDR3 loop spans 16 amino acids. Germline V gene data show CDR1 as SGDLS and CDR2 as YYNGEE. The CDR3 DNA follows: TGTGCCAGCAGCGTAAAGCGGGAGGGTCGCTACAATGAGCAGTTCTTC. Residues: CASSVKREGRYNEQFF.

A single count supports this clone. This sequence joins TRBV5-1 and TRBJ1-1, with a possible D match to TRBD1 (6 bases). Germline assignment: CDR1 SGHRS and CDR2 YFSETQ. The CDR3 is made up of 17 amino acids. V lost 4 bases and J lost 3, with 22 bases in between. This CDR3 is CASSLVGGAAAYTEAFF. CDR3 bases: TGCGCCAGCAGCCTAGTTGGGGGGGCGGCGGCCTACACTGAAGCTTTCTTT.

This clone occurred once. The chain's CDR3 is CASSFGTGRETQYF. In nucleotides, the CDR3 is TGTGCCAGCAGTTTCGGGACAGGGAGGGAGACCCAGTACTTC. The gene calls are TRBV6-2 or TRBV6-3 and TRBJ2-5; TRBD1 matches 9 bases. The CDR3 has 14 amino acids. Germline V gives CDR1 MNHEY, CDR2 SVGEGT. Trimming removed 4 bases from V and 5 bases from J; junction bases left unmatched: 5.

This clone was found a few times. The chain is built from TRBV9 and TRBJ2-7; 8 nucleotides match TRBD2. The J segment lost 2 bases and the V segment lost 3 bases, leaving 7 bases of the junction unmatched. Per the germline V gene, CDR1 is SGDLS and CDR2 is YYNGEE. This CDR3 is 15 amino acids long. CDR3 nucleotides: TGTGCCAGCAGCGCCGGTGGAGCGGGGGCCTACGAGCAGTACTTC. As protein: CASSAGGAGAYEQYF.

The chain employs TRBV2 and TRBJ1-6; no clear D gene. Germline CDR1 is SNHLY and CDR2 is FYNNEI. There are 12 residues in the CDR3. V gave up 6 bases and J gave up 7 bases, with 7 bases separating them. CDR3 region: CASRYTNSPLHF. In DNA, the CDR3 is TGTGCCAGCAGGTACACGAATTCACCCCTCCACTTT.

The chain combines TRBV28 with TRBJ2-1, with TRBD2 identical over 12 bases. The CDR3 runs 15 residues. Per the germline V gene, CDR1 is MDHEN and CDR2 is SYDVKM. The junction had 5 bases not matched to a gene; V was cut back by 3 bases and J by 8 bases. The CDR3 spells CASSLMTSGRDEQFF. The DNA of the CDR3 is TGTGCCAGCAGTTTGATGACTAGCGGGAGAGATGAGCAGTTCTTC.

The V and J genes are TRBV7-8 and TRBJ2-7, with a possible D match to TRBD2 (5 bases). V lost 3 bases and J 1 base, leaving 13 bases between the germline ends. Per germline, CDR1 SGHVS and CDR2 FQNEAQ. This CDR3 is 15 amino acids long. CDR3 sequence (DNA): TGTGCCAGCAGCTTTGGAGCGGTGGGATCCTACGAGCAGTACTTC. Residues: CASSFGAVGSYEQYF.

The chain carries TRBV11-2 and TRBJ2-3; 7 positions match TRBD1. V lost 4 bases and J lost 4; bases outside the gene matches: 5. Per the germline V gene, CDR1 is SGHAT and CDR2 is FQNNGV. The CDR3 runs 14 residues. CDR3 DNA sequence: TGTGCCAGCAGCTCACAGGGGAGCGCAGATACGCAGTATTTT. Translated, it gives CASSSQGSADTQYF.

The V gene is TRBV4-2, the J gene TRBJ1-2; the D is unclear. Between the trimmed V and J ends, which lost 0 bases and 7 bases, there was a span of 15 bases. Germline CDR1 LGHNA, CDR2 YNFKEQ. CDR3 size: 15 residues. The CDR3 loop reads CASSQEVWGDFGYTF. In nucleotides, the CDR3 is TGTGCCAGCAGCCAAGAGGTTTGGGGTGATTTTGGCTACACCTTC.

This rearrangement joins TRBV21-1 to TRBJ2-6; the D call of TRBD1 is as the table states it, not checked on the DNA. TRBV21-1 is a pseudogene. The CDR3 sequence is 18 residues long. Here the CDR3 DNA reads TGTGCCAGCAGCAAACTGGGGACAGGGATCTCTGGGGCCAACGTCCTGACTTTC. Protein sequence: CASSKLGTGISGANVLTF.

V and J are TRBV7-2 and TRBJ1-3; D possibly corresponds to TRBD1 (6 bases). The germline gives CDR1 SGHTA, CDR2 FQGNSA. Trimming cost V 1 base and J 4 bases, with 20 bases left between them. The CDR3 runs 18 residues. The CDR3 protein is CASSLVGGRGEEGNTIYF. The CDR3 DNA is TGTGCCAGCAGCTTAGTAGGCGGCAGGGGAGAGGAAGGAAACACCATATATTTT.

V is TRBV18 and J is TRBJ1-2; D is unclear. Germline V lookup: CDR1 KGHSH, CDR2 LQKENI. This CDR3 is built from 14 residues. V lost 0 bases and J lost 4, with 9 bases in between. This CDR3 is CASSPPGNSYGYTF. CDR3 coding DNA: TGTGCCAGCTCACCACCAGGTAACAGCTATGGCTACACCTTC.

The J gene is TRBJ2-7, the V gene TRBV4-3; 11 bases are a match to TRBD2. After removal of 1 base from V and 4 bases from J, the junction contained 6 bases not matched to a gene. CDR3 length: 16 amino acids. CDR1 and CDR2 (germline): LGHNA, YSLEER. The CDR3 sequence is CASSQGRGTSGYEQYF. CDR3 nucleotide sequence: TGCGCCAGCAGCCAAGGACGGGGGACTAGCGGTTACGAGCAGTACTTC.

The rearrangement links TRBV5-1 to TRBJ1-1; D remains unclear. Germline assignment: CDR1 SGHRS and CDR2 YFSETQ. The CDR3 covers 15 residues. Trimming shortened V by 0 bases and J by 6 bases, and 15 bases separated the two germline ends. The CDR3 loop reads CASSLAHGSGAEAFF. DNA of the CDR3: TGCGCCAGCAGCTTGGCCCATGGATCCGGCGCTGAAGCTTTCTTT.

The chain is built from TRBV27 and TRBJ2-4; a possible D gene is TRBD2 (6 bases). Germline V gives CDR1 MNHEY, CDR2 SMNVEV (reference sequence). The CDR3 loop spans 12 amino acids. The V end lost 11 bases, the J end lost 3 bases, and 11 bases lay between the germline ends. The CDR3 DNA reads as TGTGCCTCCCGGGACTTCAAAAACATTCAGTACTTC. Translated: CASRDFKNIQYF.

Worth noting for this clone: Its ends do not fully match the called genes, so a read error is possible. J is TRBJ2-7 and V is TRBV10-1; no clear D. This CDR3 comprises 10 residues. Per germline, CDR1 WNHNN and CDR2 SYGVQD (reference sequence). CDR3 DNA sequence: TGCGCCAGCAGTGTCTGCTGTAGACCCTTC. This translates into CASSVCCRPF.

CDR3 bases: TGTGCCAGTAGTATAGATCCAGGGGTAAGCAATCAGCCCCAGCATTTT. As protein: CASSIDPGVSNQPQHF. The gene calls are TRBV19 and TRBJ1-5; TRBD1 might be the D (6 bases). The CDR3 sequence is 16 residues long. Trimming left V 0 bases short and J 1 base short, with 10 bases between. The germline CDR1 and CDR2 sequences are LNHDA and SQIVND (reference sequence).

This sequence joins TRBV24-1 and TRBJ1-1; D unresolved. Germline V gene lookup returns CDR1 KGHDR and CDR2 SFDVKD. The CDR3 totals 12 residues. With 4 bases removed from V and 8 bases from J, the gap between germline ends came to 10 bases. As DNA, the CDR3 is TGTGCCACCAGTGACCCAGTGGGGGAAGCTTTCTTT. Its protein product is CATSDPVGEAFF.

The chain uses TRBV28 and TRBJ1-2; 8 bases match TRBD1. The length of the CDR3 is 14 residues. CDR1 is MDHEN and CDR2 is SYDVKM in the germline V gene. J was trimmed by 1 base and V by 3 bases; bases with no gene match: 1. This chain's CDR3 is CASSLGQVNYGYTF. The CDR3 DNA is TGTGCCAGCAGTTTGGGACAGGTTAACTATGGCTACACCTTC.

The chain uses TRBV2 and TRBJ2-2; no clear D. The germline V gene encodes CDR1 SNHLY and CDR2 FYNNEI. The CDR3 is 15 residues long. Trimming left V 1 base short and J 1 base short, with 7 bases between. CDR3 sequence (DNA): TGTGCCAGCAGTGAAGACTTGTTGAACACCGGGGAGCTGTTTTTT. Protein sequence: CASSEDLLNTGELFF.

This clone was seen a single time. The J gene is TRBJ2-6, the V gene TRBV5-1; D possibly uses TRBD1 or TRBD2 (5 bases each). This CDR3 comprises 16 residues. Trimming took off 1 base at V and 4 bases at J, with 12 bases between the two ends. CDR1 and CDR2 from the germline V gene are SGHRS and YFSETQ. The CDR3: CASSLLQGEGANVLTF. In DNA, the CDR3 is TGCGCCAGCAGCTTGCTGCAGGGAGAGGGGGCCAACGTCCTGACTTTC.

J is TRBJ1-5 and V is TRBV6-1, with TRBD1 matching 10 bases. The CDR3 contains 18 residues. CDR1 MNHNS and CDR2 SASEGT come from the germline V gene. Trimming took 1 base from V and 6 from J; bases not matched to a gene: 12. The CDR3 protein is CASSEGQGALWIGQPQHF. The CDR3 region has the DNA TGTGCCAGCAGTGAAGGACAGGGGGCCCTTTGGATAGGTCAGCCCCAGCATTTT.

V gene TRBV21-1 combines with J gene TRBJ1-5; the table's TRBD1 call for D was not verified on the DNA. TRBV21-1 is marked as a pseudogene. The CDR3 consists of 15 residues. The chain's CDR3 is CASSTLNGQNQPQHF. DNA for the CDR3: TGTGCCAGCAGCACACTAAATGGACAGAATCAGCCCCAGCATTTT.

This clone has only one observation. The rearrangement links TRBV6-6 to TRBJ1-2; 10 nucleotides line up with TRBD1. The CDR3 has 17 amino acids. Germline V gene sequence: CDR1 MNHNY, CDR2 SVGAGI (reference sequence). V shed 5 bases, J shed 8 bases, and the junction held 17 bases outside the gene matches. The CDR3 DNA follows: TGTGCCAGCAGTCCAGGGACAGGGGAGGCTTTACGAGGGGGCTACACCTTC. Its translation is CASSPGTGEALRGGYTF.

This clone has only one observation. CDR3 amino acids: CAWRDSGSPYEQYF. CDR3 DNA: TGTGCCTGGAGGGATAGCGGGAGTCCCTACGAGCAGTACTTC. V and J are TRBV30 and TRBJ2-7, with 9 bases aligning to TRBD2. The CDR3 loop spans 14 amino acids. J was trimmed by 2 bases and V by 3 bases; bases with no gene match: 5. Germline V gives CDR1 GTSNPN, CDR2 SVGIG (reference sequence).

The genes are TRBV30 and TRBJ2-7; D is unclear. The length of the CDR3 is 13 residues. Trimming removed 3 bases from V and 3 bases from J, with 12 bases in between. CDR1 is GTSNPN and CDR2 is SVGIG in the germline V gene (reference sequence). The CDR3 loop reads CAWRKVRGYEQYF. CDR3 coding DNA: TGTGCCTGGAGAAAGGTTAGAGGCTACGAGCAGTACTTC. The full variable domain, with the rest looked up from reference TRBV30 and TRBJ2-7, is SQTIHQWPATLVQPVGSPLSLECTVEGTSNPNLYWYRQAAGRGLQLLFYSVGIGQISSEVPQNLSASRPQDRQFILSSKKLLLSDSGFYLCAWRKVRGYEQYFGPGTRLTVT.

V and J are TRBV5-4 and TRBJ1-1, with 7 bases matching TRBD1. Germline V gives CDR1 SGHNT, CDR2 YYREEE (reference sequence). The trim removed 2 bases at V and 5 bases at J, leaving 12 bases unmatched. CDR3 length equals 16 residues. Written as DNA, the CDR3 is TGTGCCAGCAGCTTAGACCCAGACAGGGCGAAGACTGAAGCTTTCTTT. This codes for CASSLDPDRAKTEAFF.

The chain carries TRBV5-4 and TRBJ2-3; no firm D call. In germline, CDR1 is SGHNT, CDR2 YYREEE (reference sequence). The V and J ends lost 2 bases and 2 bases respectively, with 12 bases between them. The CDR3 sequence is 15 residues long. CDR3 DNA sequence: TGTGCCAGCAGCTTCAACAGTCCACCCACAGATACGCAGTATTTT. Translating gives CASSFNSPPTDTQYF. The whole variable domain, remainder taken from reference TRBV5-4 and TRBJ2-3, is ETGVTQSPTHLIKTRGQQVTLRCSSQSGHNTVSWYQQALGQGPQFIFQYYREEENGRGNFPPRFSGLQFPNYSSELNVNALELDDSALYLCASSFNSPPTDTQYFGPGTRLTVL.

The chain's CDR3 is CASSQTRDRDNQPQHF. As DNA, the CDR3 is TGTGCCAGTAGCCAGACCCGGGACAGGGACAATCAGCCCCAGCATTTT. This sequence joins TRBV19 and TRBJ1-5; TRBD1 aligns across 9 bases. The CDR3 sequence is 16 residues long. The junction had 9 bases not matched to a gene; V was cut back by 6 bases and J by 3 bases. Germline V gene sequence: CDR1 LNHDA, CDR2 SQIVND (reference sequence).

This clone was seen once. V and J are TRBV12-3 or TRBV12-4 and TRBJ2-7; D perhaps matches TRBD2 (5 bases). The CDR3 is made up of 10 amino acids. The CDR3 DNA reads TGTGAGGGAGCGAACTACGAGCAGTACTTC. Translated: CEGANYEQYF.